The 12 T cell receptor beta chains given below trace back to one sample, sequenced in a study of T cells after yellow fever vaccination. TCRdb used MiXCR to reprocess the 5' RACE reads, holding one entry per CDR3 protein. The sample comprises 150,000 to 200,000 distinct CDR3 sequences, about 7% of which are singletons, and under 3% rests with the top ten. This material consisted of CD4+ T cells sorted from PBMCs, taken 5 days after the first yellow fever vaccination. The source of these receptors is a man between 18 and 35 years old who received the YFV17D yellow fever vaccine.

This clonotype appeared many times. The chain couples TRBV5-1 to TRBJ2-3; 13 bases line up with TRBD2. This CDR3 region has 16 residues. Germline lookup yields CDR1 SGHRS and CDR2 YFSETQ. Trimming removed 5 bases from V and 1 base from J; junction bases left unmatched: 4. CDR3 protein: CASRDGTSGGTDTQYF. The CDR3 DNA follows: TGCGCCAGCAGGGACGGGACTAGCGGGGGCACAGATACGCAGTATTTT.

Here the CDR3 DNA reads TGTGCCAGTAGTAGCGGGAGAGAGACCCAGTACTTC. Protein: CASSSGRETQYF. V and J are TRBV19 and TRBJ2-5; 7 nucleotides match TRBD2. V dropped 4 bases and J dropped 4; count of bases not matched to a gene: 0. CDR3 length: 12 amino acids. Per germline, CDR1 LNHDA and CDR2 SQIVND (reference sequence).

This clonotype was found a few times. V is TRBV29-1 and J is TRBJ1-3; 7 nucleotides agree with TRBD1. Germline V gene data show CDR1 as SQVTM and CDR2 as ANQGSEA. This CDR3 has 13 amino acids. J lost 2 bases, V lost 7 bases, and 5 bases had no gene match. The CDR3 region is CSATDRAGNTIYF. The CDR3 nucleotides read TGCAGCGCCACAGACAGGGCTGGAAACACCATATATTTT.

This clonotype was seen at least ten times. V and J are TRBV27 and TRBJ2-5; D perhaps matches TRBD1 (7 bases). Germline CDR1 MNHEY, CDR2 SMNVEV (reference sequence). Trimming took off 9 bases at V and 6 bases at J, with 14 bases between the two ends. The CDR3 is made up of 12 amino acids. The CDR3 DNA sequence: TGTGCCAGTGGACGGAGGGGGCAGACCCAGTACTTC. This gives the protein CASGRRGQTQYF.

At least ten counts were recorded for this clonotype. V is TRBV6-6 and J is TRBJ2-1; D is possibly TRBD2 (7 bases). CDR3 size: 15 residues. V was cut by 6 bases and J by 1 base, with 13 bases left in between. Germline CDR1 is MNHNY and CDR2 is SVGAGI (reference sequence). DNA of the CDR3: TGTGCCAGCAGAAAGGGGGGGTATTCCTACAATGAGCAGTTCTTC. It yields the protein CASRKGGYSYNEQFF.

The CDR3 nucleotides are TGCAGTGCTAGAGGACAGGGATCCAATTACGAGCAGTACTTC. Residues: CSARGQGSNYEQYF. This chain connects TRBV20-1 to TRBJ2-7, with 7 bases aligning to TRBD1. CDR3 length: 14 amino acids. Germline V gene data show CDR1 as DFQATT and CDR2 as SNEGSKA (reference sequence). V trimming: 1 base; J trimming: 4 bases; junction bases outside the gene matches: 7.

This clonotype has only a few counts. This rearrangement joins TRBV12-3 or TRBV12-4 to TRBJ1-2, with D possibly TRBD1 on 6 matching bases. The CDR3 consists of 14 residues. Trimming took off 2 bases at V and 4 bases at J, with 11 bases between the two ends. The CDR3 region is CASSLNRESYGYTF. As DNA, the CDR3 is TGTGCCAGCAGTTTAAACAGGGAAAGCTATGGCTACACCTTC.

This clonotype was found a few times. The V call is TRBV7-6, the J call TRBJ2-6, with a weak D call TRBD1 (6 bases). CDR1 is SGHVS and CDR2 is FNYEAQ in the germline V gene. Trimming removed 4 bases from V and 0 bases from J, with 16 bases in between. This CDR3 region has 18 residues. This CDR3 reads CASSSQTGRNSGANVLTF. DNA of the CDR3: TGTGCCAGCAGCTCGCAGACAGGACGGAACTCTGGGGCCAACGTCCTGACTTTC.

This clonotype was counted ten times or more. This sequence joins TRBV12-5 and TRBJ2-3, with D uncertain. The V gene lost 2 bases and the J gene lost 8 bases, with 5 bases spanning the gap. Germline lookup yields CDR1 LGHNT and CDR2 FRNRAP. This CDR3 contains 11 residues. Written as DNA, the CDR3 is TGTGCTAGTGGTTTGCGGGTTACGCAGTATTTT. It codes for CASGLRVTQYF. The full variable domain, completed using reference TRBV12-5 and TRBJ2-3, is DARVTQTPRHKVTEMGQEVTMRCQPILGHNTVFWYRQTMMQGLELLAYFRNRAPLDDSGMPKDRFSAEMPDATLATLKIQPSEPRDSAVYFCASGLRVTQYFGPGTRLTVL.

This clonotype has ten or more counts. The genes are TRBV9 and TRBJ2-5; D possibly matches TRBD1 or TRBD2 (6 bases each). The ends were cut back, 0 bases at V and 5 bases at J, with 14 bases in the middle. CDR3 length equals 15 residues. Germline V CDR1 and CDR2: SGDLS, YYNGEE. CDR3 sequence (DNA): TGTGCCAGCAGCGTAGATCGGGGGCCGGGGGAGACCCAGTACTTC. Translated: CASSVDRGPGETQYF.

This chain uses TRBV29-1 with TRBJ1-1; D not certain. The CDR3 has 11 residues. The germline CDR1 and CDR2 sequences are SQVTM and ANQGSEA. The V end lost 1 base, the J end lost 1 base, and 1 base lay between the germline ends. This CDR3 is CSVEANTEAFF. In nucleotides, the CDR3 is TGCAGCGTTGAAGCGAACACTGAAGCTTTCTTT. Based on the CDR3 plus reference TRBV29-1 and TRBJ1-1, the full variable domain is SAVISQKPSRDICQRGTSLTIQCQVDSQVTMMFWYRQQPGQSLTLIATANQGSEATYESGFVIDKFPISRPNLTFSTLTVSNMSPEDSSIYLCSVEANTEAFFGQGTRLTVV.

CDR3 sequence (DNA): TGTGCCAGCAGCTTAGAGGATGGGCGCTGGAATAGCGGGGGGACAAACAATGAGCAGTTCTTC. This encodes CASSLEDGRWNSGGTNNEQFF. The rearrangement links TRBV11-1 to TRBJ2-1; 10 bases are shared with TRBD2. The ends lost 1 base at V and 5 bases at J; junction bases unmatched: 20. CDR3 length: 21 residues. CDR1 and CDR2 (germline): SGHAT, FQDESV (reference sequence).